These 22 T cell receptor beta chains came from one sample sequenced in a study of early T cells in non-severe SARS-CoV-2 infection. TCRdb passed the 5' RACE reads through MiXCR, listing each CDR3 protein once. The sample shows approximately 69,000 distinct CDR3 sequences, about an eighth of them seen only once. Specimen: whole blood, collected at baseline. The receptors were sampled from an adult who was a healthcare worker with PCR-confirmed SARS-CoV-2 infection or an uninfected control (not recorded which).

The chain has TRBV20-1 and TRBJ1-1; unclear D gene. Germline V gives CDR1 DFQATT, CDR2 SNEGSKA (reference sequence). The ends were cut back, 0 bases at V and 1 base at J, with 9 bases in the middle. This CDR3 region has 14 residues. This CDR3 is CSAREITANTEAFF. CDR3 coding DNA: TGCAGTGCTAGAGAGATCACGGCGAACACTGAAGCTTTCTTT.

This clonotype appeared many times. This chain connects TRBV28 to TRBJ2-1; 7 bases fit TRBD2. The trim removed 6 bases at V and 3 bases at J, leaving 8 bases unmatched. The CDR3 has 15 residues. The germline V gene encodes CDR1 MDHEN and CDR2 SYDVKM. The CDR3 region has the DNA TGTGCCAGCAGCCTACCCCGGGACTACTACAATGAGCAGTTCTTC. This gives the protein CASSLPRDYYNEQFF.

The sample holds many counts of this clonotype. The rearrangement uses TRBV20-1 and TRBJ1-5, with TRBD1 matching 9 bases. Germline-derived CDR1 and CDR2 are DFQATT and SNEGSKA (reference sequence). J was trimmed by 3 bases and V by 0 bases; bases with no gene match: 18. The CDR3 contains 20 residues. CDR3 protein: CSARDAAGTGISLANQPQHF. In nucleotides, the CDR3 is TGCAGTGCTAGAGACGCAGCCGGGACAGGGATATCGCTTGCCAATCAGCCCCAGCATTTT.

CDR3 sequence reads: CATSRGDVSGYTF. CDR3 DNA: TGTGCCACCAGCAGAGGGGATGTAAGTGGCTACACCTTC. The chain joins TRBV15 to TRBJ1-2; D call uncertain. Trimming removed 1 base from V and 7 bases from J, with 10 bases in between. CDR3 length equals 13 residues. CDR1 is LNHNV and CDR2 is YYDKDF in the germline V gene (reference sequence). The full variable domain, rest sourced from reference TRBV15 and TRBJ1-2, is DAMVIQNPRYQVTQFGKPVTLSCSQTLNHNVMYWYQQKSSQAPKLLFHYYDKDFNNEADTPDNFQSRRPNTSFCFLDIRSPGLGDTAMYLCATSRGDVSGYTFGSGTRLTVV.

This clonotype was detected many times. This sequence joins TRBV7-2 and TRBJ1-5, with a possible D match to TRBD1 (5 bases). V gave up 4 bases and J gave up 7 bases, with 11 bases separating them. The CDR3 spans 13 residues. In germline, CDR1 is SGHTA, CDR2 FQGNSA. The CDR3 nucleotides are TGTGCCAGCAGCTCCCAGTGGGACCAGCCCCAGCATTTT. This sequence encodes CASSSQWDQPQHF.

V and J are TRBV7-2 and TRBJ2-1; TRBD2 aligns across 11 bases. Trimming cost V 5 bases and J 7 bases; bases outside gene matches: 7. This CDR3 spans 15 amino acids. Germline V gives CDR1 SGHTA, CDR2 FQGNSA. The CDR3 DNA reads TGTGCCAGCAGCCTTAGCGGGGGGGCCTGGAATGAGCAGTTCTTC. This gives the protein CASSLSGGAWNEQFF.

The chain combines TRBV9 with TRBJ1-1; perhaps TRBD1 as D (5 bases). V was shortened by 6 bases and J by 3 bases, with 12 bases between the two germline ends. The germline V gene encodes CDR1 SGDLS and CDR2 YYNGEE. This CDR3 region has 13 residues. CDR3 DNA: TGTGCCAGCACCTCCTTAGGGGACACTGAAGCTTTCTTT. This gives the protein CASTSLGDTEAFF.

This chain joins TRBV2 and TRBJ1-2; D unclear. This CDR3 has 14 residues. CDR1 is SNHLY and CDR2 is FYNNEI in the germline V gene. Trimming removed 8 bases from V and 2 bases from J, with 15 bases in between. The chain's CDR3 is CASELERVNYGYTF. DNA for the CDR3: TGTGCCAGCGAGCTCGAGAGAGTCAACTATGGCTACACCTTC.

This clonotype was detected a few times. The chain couples TRBV7-9 to TRBJ1-6, with D maybe TRBD1 (6 bases). Trimming removed 1 base from V and 14 bases from J, with 12 bases in between. Germline CDR1 and CDR2: SEHNR and FQNEAQ (reference sequence). The CDR3 has 13 amino acids. The CDR3 sequence is CASSLGGGASLHF. The CDR3, as DNA: TGTGCCAGCAGCTTAGGAGGGGGGGCGTCCCTCCACTTT.

This clonotype showed up just a few times. CDR3 amino acids: CASSPVKTGGYGYTF. The CDR3 coding sequence is TGTGCCAGCAGTCCCGTGAAGACGGGGGGCTATGGCTACACCTTC. V gene TRBV12-3 or TRBV12-4 combines with J gene TRBJ1-2; D might be TRBD1 (5 bases). The CDR3 totals 15 residues. V lost 5 bases and J lost 4, with 17 bases in between.

This clonotype occurred many times. V and J are TRBV7-2 and TRBJ1-6, with D maybe TRBD1 (5 bases). The V end lost 5 bases, the J end lost 4 bases, and 12 bases lay between the germline ends. CDR3 size: 15 residues. CDR1 SGHTA and CDR2 FQGNSA come from the germline V gene. CDR3 coding DNA: TGTGCCAGCAGCCGAGGTGGGGGGTATAATTCACCCCTCCACTTT. This gives the protein CASSRGGGYNSPLHF.

This clonotype has just a few counts. The rearrangement links TRBV18 to TRBJ2-6; D possibly matches TRBD1 or TRBD2 (5 bases each). This CDR3 has 17 amino acids. V shed 1 base and J shed 2 bases, with 12 bases lying between them. Per germline, CDR1 KGHSH and CDR2 LQKENI. CDR3 sequence (DNA): TGTGCCAGCTCACCACTCTTGGGGGAACCTGGGGCCAACGTCCTGACTTTC. Amino acid sequence: CASSPLLGEPGANVLTF.

The genes are TRBV29-1 and TRBJ1-1; no definite D call. The CDR3 has 11 amino acids. Germline assignment: CDR1 SQVTM and CDR2 ANQGSEA. The V end was cut by 4 bases, the J end by 8 bases, with 11 bases between. The CDR3 loop is CSVVGPGEAFF. CDR3 in DNA: TGCAGCGTTGTAGGTCCCGGGGAAGCTTTCTTT.

This clonotype was counted ten times or more. This chain links TRBV19 with TRBJ1-1, with unresolved D. Germline CDR1 reads LNHDA; CDR2 reads SQIVND (reference sequence). The ends were cut back, 4 bases at V and 1 base at J, with 10 bases in the middle. CDR3 length: 14 amino acids. Here the CDR3 DNA reads TGTGCCAGTAGTAACCCGACGGGGAACACTGAAGCTTTCTTT. Translation: CASSNPTGNTEAFF.

Only a few counts were recorded for this clonotype. The V gene is TRBV29-1, the J gene TRBJ2-1; the D gene is possibly TRBD2 (7 bases). The germline gives CDR1 SQVTM, CDR2 ANQGSEA. V shed 6 bases and J shed 4 bases, with 13 bases lying between them. CDR3 length: 13 residues. The DNA of the CDR3 is TGCAGCGTCCCCGAGGGGGGGTACAATGAGCAGTTCTTC. This translates into CSVPEGGYNEQFF.

The chain carries TRBV20-1 and TRBJ1-4; 9 nucleotides align to TRBD1. The CDR3 covers 14 residues. The V gene end was trimmed by 5 bases and the J gene end by 7 bases; junction bases not matched to a gene: 8. CDR1 DFQATT and CDR2 SNEGSKA come from the germline V gene (reference sequence). For the CDR3, the DNA is TGCAGTGCTCATTCCCCGGACAGGGGTGAAAAACTGTTTTTT. Translation gives CSAHSPDRGEKLFF.

The V call is TRBV27, the J call TRBJ2-1; TRBD1 is a possible D gene (6 bases). V lost 6 bases, J lost 7 bases, and 16 bases lay in between. Germline V gene data show CDR1 as MNHEY and CDR2 as SMNVEV (reference sequence). The CDR3 totals 14 residues. CDR3 protein: CASRYGGYGNEQFF. CDR3 coding DNA: TGTGCCAGCAGGTATGGGGGCTATGGGAATGAGCAGTTCTTC.

This clonotype has more than one count but fewer than ten. This chain links TRBV3-1 with TRBJ2-2; tentatively, D is TRBD1 (5 bases). V was shortened by 4 bases and J by 7 bases, with 7 bases between the two germline ends. The CDR3 covers 12 residues. Germline V lookup: CDR1 LGHDT, CDR2 YNNKEL (reference sequence). The DNA for the CDR3 is TGTGCCAGCAGCCCCAGGGACGGGGAGCTGTTTTTT. Translating gives CASSPRDGELFF.

The V gene is TRBV7-9, the J gene TRBJ1-4; weak D call: TRBD1 (6 bases). Deletions cut 5 bases from V and 4 bases from J, with 11 bases between. Germline V lookup: CDR1 SEHNR, CDR2 FQNEAQ (reference sequence). CDR3 size: 14 residues. The chain's CDR3 is CASSRTADNEKLFF. The CDR3 DNA reads as TGTGCCAGCAGCCGGACAGCGGATAATGAAAAACTGTTTTTT.

This clonotype has just a few counts. The rearrangement joins TRBV5-1 to TRBJ1-2, with 9 nucleotides matching TRBD1. CDR1 and CDR2 from the germline V gene are SGHRS and YFSETQ. The CDR3 is made up of 15 amino acids. V shed 4 bases and J 2 bases; nucleotides not matched to a gene: 6. The CDR3 spells CASSPWTGANYGYTF. In nucleotides, the CDR3 is TGCGCCAGCAGCCCGTGGACAGGGGCGAACTATGGCTACACCTTC.

This clonotype was detected many times. This chain uses TRBV11-2 with TRBJ2-7; D is uncertain. V shed 5 bases and J shed 0 bases, with 5 bases lying between them. This CDR3 region has 12 residues. Germline assignment: CDR1 SGHAT and CDR2 FQNNGV. The CDR3 DNA is TGTGCCAGCAGCACCCCCTCCTACGAGCAGTACTTC. It specifies CASSTPSYEQYF.

This clonotype was picked up a small number of times. This sequence joins TRBV7-9 and TRBJ1-2, with 8 bases matching TRBD1. Germline V gives CDR1 SEHNR, CDR2 FQNEAQ (reference sequence). With V trimmed by 6 bases and J by 5 bases, 14 bases remained unmatched. The CDR3 extends over 16 amino acids. The CDR3 nucleotides are TGTGCCAGCAGTCATCTCCCGACAGGGGAAAGTTATGGCTACACCTTC. Its protein is CASSHLPTGESYGYTF.